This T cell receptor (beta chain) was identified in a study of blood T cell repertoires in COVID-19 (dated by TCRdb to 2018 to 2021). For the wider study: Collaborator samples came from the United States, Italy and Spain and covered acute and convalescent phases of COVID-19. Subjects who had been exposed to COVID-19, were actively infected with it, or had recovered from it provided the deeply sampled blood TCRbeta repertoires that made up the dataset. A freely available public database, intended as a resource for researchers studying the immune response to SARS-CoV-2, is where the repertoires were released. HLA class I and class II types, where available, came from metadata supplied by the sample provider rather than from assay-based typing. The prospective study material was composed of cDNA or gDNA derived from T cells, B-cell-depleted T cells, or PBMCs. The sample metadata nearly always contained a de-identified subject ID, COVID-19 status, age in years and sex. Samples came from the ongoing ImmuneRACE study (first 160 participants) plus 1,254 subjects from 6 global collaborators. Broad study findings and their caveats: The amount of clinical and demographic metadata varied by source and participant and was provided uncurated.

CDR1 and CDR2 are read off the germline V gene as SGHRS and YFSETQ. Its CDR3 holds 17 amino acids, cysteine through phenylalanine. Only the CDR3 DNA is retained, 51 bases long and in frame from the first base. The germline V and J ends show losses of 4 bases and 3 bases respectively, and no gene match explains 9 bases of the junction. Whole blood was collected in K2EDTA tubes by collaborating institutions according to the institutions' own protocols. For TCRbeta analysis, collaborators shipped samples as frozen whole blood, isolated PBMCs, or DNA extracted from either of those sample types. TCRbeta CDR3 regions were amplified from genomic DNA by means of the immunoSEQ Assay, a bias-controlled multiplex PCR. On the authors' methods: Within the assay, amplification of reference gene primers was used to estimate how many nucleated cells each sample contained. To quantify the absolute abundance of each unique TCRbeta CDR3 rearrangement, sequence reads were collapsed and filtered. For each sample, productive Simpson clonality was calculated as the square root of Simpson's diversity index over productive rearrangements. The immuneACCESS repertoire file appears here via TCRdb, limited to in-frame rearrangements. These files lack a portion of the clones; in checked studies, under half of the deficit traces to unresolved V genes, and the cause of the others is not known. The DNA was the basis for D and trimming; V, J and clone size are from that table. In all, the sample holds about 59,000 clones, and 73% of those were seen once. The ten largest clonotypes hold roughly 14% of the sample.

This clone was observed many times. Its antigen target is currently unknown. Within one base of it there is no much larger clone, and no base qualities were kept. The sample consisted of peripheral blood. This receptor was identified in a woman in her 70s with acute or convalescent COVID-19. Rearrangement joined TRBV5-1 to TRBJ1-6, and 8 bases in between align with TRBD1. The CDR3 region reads CASSLTGDPNYNSPLHF. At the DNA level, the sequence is TGCGCCAGCAGCCTGACAGGGGATCCCAACTATAATTCACCCCTCCACTTT.